This entry is about one T cell receptor (beta chain). The target antigen is unknown. One end of the junction does not line up with germline, which may come from a read error. These data are taken from a study of T cells in Graves' hyperthyroidism and ophthalmopathy. It was considered stable Graves' hyperthyroidism when ophthalmopathy did not progress within 18 months. Uncontrolled infection, other autoimmune disease, pregnancy or lactation excluded patients. Out of approximately 10 ml of fresh peripheral blood came the PBMCs. General observations from the study: Researchers found most expanded thyroid clonotypes above 0.001 in blood as well.

Per germline, CDR1 SGHNT and CDR2 YENEEA. This CDR3 region has 17 residues. What was amplified from RNA transcripts were TCR beta CDR3 regions. The HTBI primer set drove a first-round RT-PCR of the TCR CDR3. TCRdb reanalysed the multiplex PCR reads using MiXCR and keeps one entry per CDR3 protein. The sample lists around 500,000 distinct CDR3 sequences; 13% to 15% were seen once. The V gene is TRBV11-3, the J gene TRBJ2-7, with D maybe TRBD1 (6 bases). This receptor was obtained from a woman aged 18-29 years with Graves' hyperthyroidism. Sequenced material: blood. The CDR3, as DNA: TGTGCCAGCAGCTCCGACAGGATAGTAAGAGCATCCTATGAGCAGTACTTC. This sequence encodes CASSSDRIVRASYEQYF. Full variable domain (missing parts from reference TRBV11-3 and TRBJ2-7): EAGVVQSPRYKIIEKKQPVAFWCNPISGHNTLYWYLQNLGQGPELLIRYENEEAVDDSQLPKDRFSAERLKGVDSTLKIQPAELGDSAVYLCASSSDRIVRASYEQYFGPGTRLTVT.